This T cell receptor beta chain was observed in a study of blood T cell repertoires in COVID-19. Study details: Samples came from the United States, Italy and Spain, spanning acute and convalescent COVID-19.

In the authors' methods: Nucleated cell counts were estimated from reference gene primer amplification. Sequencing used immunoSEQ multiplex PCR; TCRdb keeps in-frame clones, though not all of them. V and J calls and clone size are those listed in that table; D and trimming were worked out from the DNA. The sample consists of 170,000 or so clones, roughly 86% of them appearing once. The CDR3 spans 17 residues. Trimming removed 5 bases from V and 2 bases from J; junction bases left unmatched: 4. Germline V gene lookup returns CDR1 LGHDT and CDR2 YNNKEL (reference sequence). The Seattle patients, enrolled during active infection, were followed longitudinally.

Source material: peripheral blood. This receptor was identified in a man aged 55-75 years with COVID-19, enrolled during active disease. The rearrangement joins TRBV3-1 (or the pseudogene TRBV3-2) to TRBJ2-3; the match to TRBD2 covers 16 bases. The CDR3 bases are TGTGCCAGCAGCGGGACTAGCGGGAGGGGTTACACAGATACGCAGTATTTT. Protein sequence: CASSGTSGRGYTDTQYF.